This TCR beta chain was documented in a study of radiation and T cells in renal cell carcinoma (dated by TCRdb to 2018 to 2020). With regard to the full study: Samples were obtained from a clinical trial, in which 15 Gy stereotactic body radiation therapy was delivered to primary renal cell carcinomas and nephrectomy was performed 4 weeks later. Across all 55 or so samples, around 4,000,000 unique CDR3 nucleotide sequences, encoding around 2.4 million unique CDR3 amino acid sequences, were identified. In total, about 50 samples, comprising around 25 tumors and some 27 peripheral blood samples, were subjected to TCR beta sequencing. Study-wide findings and limitations: With a single-armed trial design, the study had no way to address how radiation dose or scheduling affects the TCR repertoire. Top tumor clonotypes rose in blood from baseline to 2 weeks post-radiation, then contracted by 4 weeks, suggesting transient expansion of tumor-resident clones. No pretreatment tumor biopsies were available, so the baseline intratumoral presence of clonotypes could not be determined. Changes in the blood repertoire were not tracked past 4 weeks after treatment.

A note on this clone: The antigen it binds to is not known. No much larger clone is present one base from it, and per-base qualities are unavailable.

Per the publication, the time point label means: baseline pretreatment blood. What this sample's treatment or condition label stands for: 15 Gy SBRT to primary tumor, nephrectomy 4 weeks later. To follow tumor-enriched clonotypes, peripheral blood was collected serially from radiation-treated patients at baseline and again at 2 weeks and 4 weeks after SBRT. Every patient had renal cell carcinoma of clear cell pathology. The QIAamp DNA Blood Mini Kit (Qiagen) was used to prepare genomic DNA for TCR sequencing. Samples were included in the analyses only if all quality control checks were passed. The immunoSEQ kit was used, according to the manufacturer's recommendations, to generate TCR beta libraries from genomic DNA. To prepare libraries, a first multiplex PCR with proprietary primers was run, followed by a second PCR that added unique barcodes, and a bead cleanup was done after each round. Each sample batch included a kit-provided positive control reaction and a negative control reaction. The final libraries were assessed on an Agilent 4200 TapeStation D1000 ScreenTape, pooled by volume, and quantified by qPCR. Sequencing was performed on an Illumina NextSeq500 using a MidOutput 150-cycle cartridge, with 156 Read1 cycles, 15 Index1 cycles, and the kit custom primers. The pooled library was loaded at roughly 0.98 pM with an approximately 21% PhiX control spike-in. As for the original processing: Vendor-processed data were analyzed in R, with a clonotype defined as all T cells sharing the same CDR3 nucleotide sequence. In the clone abundance analyses, frequencies were normalized to the 10,000 most abundant clones in each sample. Public T cell clones, which averaged fewer than five per sample, were removed prior to analysis. An abundance difference of at least 32-fold between compartments was the criterion for calling clonotypes tumor-enriched or baseline blood-enriched. A beta-binomial differential abundance model was used to identify clonotypes that were expanded or contracted between blood time points. Similarity between tumor and blood repertoires was quantified using the Baroni-Urbani and Buser coefficient, and groups were compared with two-tailed Wilcoxon tests in R. TCRdb took over this immuneACCESS table, retaining in-frame rearrangements with V and J assigned. Such tables are incomplete; in checked studies, under half of the missing clones stem from an unresolved V gene, and the remainder is unexplained. Clone size and V and J calls were adopted from that table, with D and trimming inferred from the DNA. This sample comprises 150,000 or so clones, approximately 91% of them detected only once. Approximately 12% of the sample is held by the ten biggest clonotypes.

V lost 4 bases and J lost 2 bases; the stretch between them is 11 bases long. CDR1 and CDR2, looked up from the germline V gene (reference sequence), are SEHNR and FQNEAQ. The CDR3, from cysteine to phenylalanine, totals 14 residues. The retained sequence is limited to the CDR3, 42 bases, with the frame set at the first base. The receptor comes from a woman in her forties or fifties with renal cell carcinoma. The sample was blood, taken from a patient whose treatment included radiotherapy and nephrectomy. Rearrangement joined TRBV7-9 to TRBJ2-5; matching of 6 bases hints at TRBD1 as the D gene. Here is the DNA: TGTGCCAGCAGCTCGGGACAAACTCAAGAGACCCAGTACTTC. Its protein reads: CASSSGQTQETQYF.